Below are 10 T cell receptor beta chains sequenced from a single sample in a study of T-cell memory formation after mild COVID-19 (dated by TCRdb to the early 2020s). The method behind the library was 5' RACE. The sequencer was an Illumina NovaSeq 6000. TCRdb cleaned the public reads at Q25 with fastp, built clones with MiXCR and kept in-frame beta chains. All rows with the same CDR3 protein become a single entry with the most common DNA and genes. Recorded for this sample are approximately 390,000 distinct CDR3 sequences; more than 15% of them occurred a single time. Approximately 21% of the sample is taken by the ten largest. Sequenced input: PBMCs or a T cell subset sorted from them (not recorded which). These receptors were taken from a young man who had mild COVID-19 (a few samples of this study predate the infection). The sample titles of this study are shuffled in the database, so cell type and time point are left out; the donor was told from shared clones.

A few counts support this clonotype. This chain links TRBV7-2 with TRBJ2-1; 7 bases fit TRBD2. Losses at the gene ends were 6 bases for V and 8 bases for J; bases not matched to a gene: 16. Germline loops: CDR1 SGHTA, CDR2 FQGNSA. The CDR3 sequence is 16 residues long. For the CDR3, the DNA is TGTGCCAGCAGGGGGGGGTGGACGGGAACCTCAGATGAGCAGTTCTTC. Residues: CASRGGWTGTSDEQFF.

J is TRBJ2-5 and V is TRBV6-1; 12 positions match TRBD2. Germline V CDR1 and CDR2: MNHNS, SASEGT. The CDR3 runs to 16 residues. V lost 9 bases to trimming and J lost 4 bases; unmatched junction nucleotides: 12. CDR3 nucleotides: TGTGCCAGAAAATGGGGTCTAGCGGGGGGGCCAGAGACCCAGTACTTC. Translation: CARKWGLAGGPETQYF.

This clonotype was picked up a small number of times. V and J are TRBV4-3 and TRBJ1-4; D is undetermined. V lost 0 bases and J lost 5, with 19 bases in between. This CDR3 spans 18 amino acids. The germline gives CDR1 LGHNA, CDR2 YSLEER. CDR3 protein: CASSQDVGIGYWNEKLFF. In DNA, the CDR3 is TGCGCCAGCAGCCAAGACGTTGGCATCGGCTATTGGAATGAAAAACTGTTTTTT.

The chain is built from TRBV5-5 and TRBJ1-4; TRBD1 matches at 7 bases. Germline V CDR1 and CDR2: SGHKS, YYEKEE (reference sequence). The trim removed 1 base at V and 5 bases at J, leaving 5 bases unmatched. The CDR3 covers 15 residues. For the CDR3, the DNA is TGTGCCAGCAGCTTGCTGACAGGGCGAAATGAAAAACTGTTTTTT. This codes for CASSLLTGRNEKLFF.

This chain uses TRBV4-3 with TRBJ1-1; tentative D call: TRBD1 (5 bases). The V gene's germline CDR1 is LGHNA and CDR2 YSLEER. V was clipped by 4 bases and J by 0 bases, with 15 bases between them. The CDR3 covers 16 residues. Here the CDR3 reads CASSLLPGRVNTEAFF. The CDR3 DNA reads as TGCGCCAGCAGCCTCCTGCCGGGACGGGTGAACACTGAAGCTTTCTTT.

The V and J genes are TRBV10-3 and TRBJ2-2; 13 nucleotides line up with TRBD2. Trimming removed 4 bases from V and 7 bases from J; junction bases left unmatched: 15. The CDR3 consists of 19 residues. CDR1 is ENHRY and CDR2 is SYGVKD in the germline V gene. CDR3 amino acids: CAISAGLAGAITIFGELFF. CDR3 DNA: TGTGCCATCAGTGCCGGACTAGCGGGGGCTATCACCATATTCGGGGAGCTGTTTTTT.

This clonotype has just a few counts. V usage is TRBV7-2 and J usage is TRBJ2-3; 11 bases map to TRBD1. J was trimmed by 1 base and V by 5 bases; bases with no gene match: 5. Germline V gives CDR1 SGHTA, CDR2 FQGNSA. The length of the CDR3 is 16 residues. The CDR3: CASSPGTGGRTDTQYF. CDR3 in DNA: TGTGCCAGCAGCCCCGGGACAGGGGGACGCACAGATACGCAGTATTTT.

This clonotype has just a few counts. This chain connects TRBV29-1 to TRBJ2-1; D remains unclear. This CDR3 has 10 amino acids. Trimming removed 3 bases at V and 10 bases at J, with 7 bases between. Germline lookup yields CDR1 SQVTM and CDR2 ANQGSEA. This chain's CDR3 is CSVERSEQFF. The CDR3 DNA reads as TGCAGCGTTGAGCGGTCGGAGCAGTTCTTC.

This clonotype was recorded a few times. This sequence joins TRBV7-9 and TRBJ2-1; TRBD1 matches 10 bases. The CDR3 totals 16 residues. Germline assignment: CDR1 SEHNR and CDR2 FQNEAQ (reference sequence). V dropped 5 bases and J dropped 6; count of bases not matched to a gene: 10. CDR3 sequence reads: CASSATPGQGRNEQFF. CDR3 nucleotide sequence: TGTGCCAGCAGCGCCACTCCGGGACAGGGGCGCAATGAGCAGTTCTTC.

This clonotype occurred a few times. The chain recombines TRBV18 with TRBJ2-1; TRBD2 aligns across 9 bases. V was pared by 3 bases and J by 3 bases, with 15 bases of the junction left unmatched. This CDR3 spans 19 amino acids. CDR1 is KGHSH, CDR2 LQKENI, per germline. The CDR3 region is CASSPLPALSSGGYNEQFF. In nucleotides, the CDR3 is TGTGCCAGCTCACCGCTCCCCGCACTAAGTAGCGGGGGCTACAATGAGCAGTTCTTC. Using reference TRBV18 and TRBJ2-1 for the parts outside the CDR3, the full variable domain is NAGVMQNPRHLVRRRGQEARLRCSPMKGHSHVYWYRQLPEEGLKFMVYLQKENIIDESGMPKERFSAEFPKEGPSILRIQQVVRGDSAAYFCASSPLPALSSGGYNEQFFGPGTRLTVL.